This T cell receptor (beta chain) was captured by sequencing in a study of blood T cell repertoires in COVID-19. In the study overall: Specimens from acute and convalescent COVID-19 originated in the United States, Italy and Spain.

TCRdb's table, derived via immunoSEQ multiplex PCR, lists solely in-frame clones and lacks some. The sample consists of roughly 140,000 clones, about 84% of them appearing once. CDR3 length equals 16 residues. The V and J ends lost 0 bases and 5 bases respectively, with 16 bases between them. Germline values: CDR1 KGHSH, CDR2 LQKENI. The gene calls are TRBV18 and TRBJ1-1; no clear D. The receptor was isolated from a human donor in a cohort sampled during active COVID-19. The sample was peripheral blood. The CDR3 region has the DNA TGTGCCAGCTCACCACCCACCGCAGTCCCGCAGACTGAAGCTTTCTTT. Its translation: CASSPPTAVPQTEAFF.